This TCR beta chain was recorded in a study of T cell repertoires in cytomegalovirus infection. Study context: CMV infection together with matching HLA type was indicated by public TCR beta signatures. General observations from the study: HLA-C-restricted CMV clonotypes gave the most frequent clonotype in two of eight donors. Of the TCR beta families, the public ones yielded a cumulative frequency that identified carriers of CMV plus the relevant HLA.

From the reads, TCRdb called clonotypes with MiXCR, one entry per CDR3 protein. The top ten hold around 16% of the sample, which has around 270,000 distinct CDR3 sequences, roughly 9.1% seen once. This clonotype was picked up many times. No antigen is known for it. This receptor was identified in a human donor in good health (CMV status not recorded). Some clones in this sample may be carry-over from other donors' samples. The source material was PBMCs.

CDR3 sequence (DNA): TGTGCCAGCAGCTTAGGAGGCAGGGGAGAGACCCAGTACTTC. It codes for CASSLGGRGETQYF. V usage is TRBV7-2 and J usage is TRBJ2-5, with D tentatively TRBD1 (6 bases). V was cut by 1 base and J by 4 bases, with 10 bases left in between. Germline V gene lookup returns CDR1 SGHTA and CDR2 FQGNSA. CDR3 length: 14 residues.